Listed below are T cell receptor beta chains from one sample, sequenced in a study of Ad26.COV2.S vaccination and SARS-CoV-2 variants. The data were produced by immunoSEQ multiplex PCR, yet TCRdb's version contains in-frame clones alone and is incomplete. Of roughly 500,000 clones in the sample, roughly 87% were seen once. The specimen was peripheral blood, collected in a trial of Ad26.COV2.S vaccine versus placebo. The receptors here all came from a person aged 18 to 59 who received the Ad26.COV2.S COVID-19 vaccine or a placebo. Each CDR3 is given with its conserved first and last residue. The D gene is left open where the match is weak. The listing skips clone size in some rows; elsewhere it reads once, few, many or a size class.

j_call d_call clone_size v_call cdr3_aa cdr3_nt
TRBJ2-1 - - TRBV7-8 CASSLVSRDNEQFF TGTGCCAGCAGCTTAGTTTCCCGAGACAATGAGCAGTTCTTC
TRBJ2-5 - - TRBV5-1 CASSLTPDGGSGGETQYF TGCGCCAGCAGCTTGACACCCGACGGGGGTAGCGGAGGGGAGACCCAGTACTTC
TRBJ2-3 TRBD2 - TRBV5-1 CASSLAVGGTTDTQYF TGCGCCAGCAGCTTGGCTGTGGGGGGGACCACAGATACGCAGTATTTT
TRBJ1-5 - few TRBV4-2 CASSQDLRPRLNQPQHF TGTGCCAGCAGCCAAGATTTAAGGCCCCGACTCAATCAGCCCCAGCATTTT
TRBJ1-2 - - TRBV28 CASSSPGRLHYGYTF TGTGCCAGCAGTTCCCCGGGACGGCTGCACTATGGCTACACCTTC
TRBJ1-5 TRBD1 - TRBV2 CASNVQGGEQPQHF TGTGCCAGCAATGTACAGGGGGGAGAACAGCCCCAGCATTTT
TRBJ1-1 TRBD1 - TRBV2 CASQGQGNTEAFF TGTGCCAGCCAGGGACAGGGCAACACTGAAGCTTTCTTT
TRBJ1-6 - - TRBV6-6 CASSYSAEGSPLHF TGTGCCAGCAGTTACTCGGCTGAGGGGTCACCCCTCCACTTT
TRBJ2-1 - - TRBV7-3 CASSQTPRSSYNEQFF TGTGCCAGCAGCCAAACCCCCCGGAGCTCCTACAATGAGCAGTTCTTC
TRBJ1-1 - - TRBV27 CASGRWDVNTEAFF TGTGCCAGCGGGAGGTGGGACGTCAACACTGAAGCTTTCTTT
TRBJ2-1 TRBD2 - TRBV7-8 CASSLVSGVGEQFF TGTGCCAGCAGCTTAGTCAGCGGGGTCGGTGAGCAGTTCTTC
TRBJ2-3 TRBD2 - TRBV3-1/TRBV3-2 CASSQEGPSGIGSDTQYF TGTGCCAGCAGCCAAGAAGGTCCTAGCGGGATTGGATCAGATACGCAGTATTTT
TRBJ1-3 TRBD1 - TRBV4-1 CASSRGQGPSYGNTIYF TGCGCCAGCAGCCGAGGACAGGGCCCTTCTTATGGAAACACCATATATTTT
TRBJ1-6 - - TRBV10-1 CASSRTLDSLDSYNSPLHF TGCGCCAGCAGTCGCACTCTGGACAGCTTGGATTCCTATAATTCACCCCTCCACTTT
TRBJ1-2 TRBD1 - TRBV4-1 CASSQRTGANYGYTF TGCGCCAGCAGCCAGAGGACAGGAGCTAACTATGGCTACACCTTC
TRBJ2-3 - - TRBV6-5 CASSYGSSSTDTQYF TGTGCCAGCAGTTACGGCAGCAGTAGCACAGATACGCAGTATTTT
TRBJ2-5 - - TRBV13 CASSLDRVETQYF TGTGCCAGCAGCTTAGACAGGGTTGAGACCCAGTACTTC
TRBJ1-2 - few TRBV23-1 CAPGPPGGGYTF TGCGCTCCCGGGCCCCCGGGAGGTGGCTACACCTTC
TRBJ1-1 TRBD1 - TRBV5-1 CASSEGQGVNTEAFF TGCGCCAGCAGCGAGGGACAGGGGGTGAACACTGAAGCTTTCTTT
TRBJ1-3 - - TRBV4-1 CASSQDRGGGNTIYF TGCGCCAGCAGCCAAGACAGGGGTGGTGGAAACACCATATATTTT
TRBJ2-1 - - TRBV6-1 CASSEFLAEQFF TGTGCCAGCAGTGAATTTCTAGCGGAGCAGTTCTTC
TRBJ2-7 - - TRBV6-4 CASSDNIFAGVFETEQYF TGTGCCAGCAGTGACAATATCTTCGCAGGGGTCTTTGAGACAGAGCAGTACTTC
TRBJ2-5 TRBD2 - TRBV9 CASSAGTSGTAETQYF TGTGCCAGCAGCGCCGGGACTAGCGGGACAGCAGAGACCCAGTACTTC
TRBJ2-5 - - TRBV12-5 CASGRDAGPETQYF TGTGCTAGTGGCCGGGACGCTGGCCCAGAGACCCAGTACTTC
TRBJ2-7 - - TRBV7-6 CASSLGGGDPAYEQYF TGTGCCAGCAGCTTAGGAGGGGGGGACCCCGCCTACGAGCAGTACTTC
TRBJ1-2 - - TRBV21-1 CASSKHLTDLNYGYTF TGTGCCAGCAGCAAACATTTAACAGACCTAAACTATGGCTACACCTTC
TRBJ2-7 - few TRBV24-1 CATNSGTSYEQYF TGTGCCACCAACTCAGGGACTTCCTACGAGCAGTACTTC
TRBJ1-5 - few TRBV27 CASSLSPGYNQPQHF TGTGCCAGCAGTTTATCGCCAGGCTACAATCAGCCCCAGCATTTT
TRBJ2-1 - - TRBV10-3 CAISGQAGPGNEQFF TGTGCCATCAGTGGCCAGGCAGGGCCCGGCAATGAGCAGTTCTTC
TRBJ2-7 - - TRBV28 CASSRGGYEQYF TGTGCCAGCAGTCGAGGAGGCTACGAGCAGTACTTC
TRBJ2-7 - - TRBV4-3 CASSQETGPNPDEQYF TGCGCCAGCAGCCAAGAAACCGGGCCGAATCCCGACGAGCAGTACTTC
TRBJ2-1 - - TRBV30 CAWRSSGDEQFF TGTGCCTGGAGATCCTCGGGAGATGAGCAGTTCTTC
TRBJ2-3 - - TRBV18 CASSPDGDTDTQYF TGTGCCAGCTCACCTGACGGGGACACAGATACGCAGTATTTT
TRBJ1-5 - - TRBV14 CASSDGHNQPQHF TGTGCCAGCAGCGACGGACACAATCAGCCCCAGCATTTT
TRBJ1-6 - - TRBV5-1 CASSLGEGTPYGSPLHF TGCGCCAGCAGCTTGGGTGAAGGGACACCCTATGGTTCACCCCTCCACTTT
TRBJ1-6 - - TRBV7-3 CASSRVGNSPLHF TGTGCCAGCAGCCGAGTGGGGAATTCACCCCTCCACTTT
TRBJ2-5 - - TRBV7-2 CASSHHGVGETQYF TGTGCCAGCAGCCACCACGGGGTTGGGGAGACCCAGTACTTC
TRBJ1-1 - - TRBV7-9 CASSLGGEAFF TGTGCCAGCAGCTTAGGAGGGGAAGCTTTCTTT
TRBJ2-2 TRBD2 - TRBV7-7 CASSHGLASAGELFF TGTGCCAGCAGCCATGGACTAGCATCCGCCGGGGAGCTGTTTTTT
TRBJ2-1 - once TRBV5-1 CASSFVPSYNEQFF TGCGCCAGCAGCTTCGTACCTTCCTACAATGAGCAGTTCTTC
TRBJ2-3 TRBD2 - TRBV5-1 CASNLGAAGGVTDTQYF TGCGCCAGCAACCTGGGGGCCGCGGGAGGAGTAACAGATACGCAGTATTTT
TRBJ1-1 - - TRBV5-6 CASSLFWGPEVITEAFF TGTGCCAGCAGCTTGTTCTGGGGGCCGGAGGTGATCACTGAAGCTTTCTTT
TRBJ2-1 - once TRBV6-6 CASSYSDNEQFF TGTGCCAGCAGTTATTCGGACAATGAGCAGTTCTTC
TRBJ2-1 - - TRBV5-1 CASSYQGWGSYNEQFF TGCGCCAGCAGCTATCAGGGGTGGGGTTCCTACAATGAGCAGTTCTTC
TRBJ1-3 - - TRBV3-1/TRBV3-2 CASSPGNTIYF TGTGCCAGCAGCCCGGGAAACACCATATATTTT
TRBJ1-6 TRBD1 - TRBV7-6 CASSVDRGTNSPLHF TGTGCCAGCAGCGTGGACAGGGGCACTAATTCACCCCTCCACTTT
TRBJ2-7 TRBD1 few TRBV6-6 CASSADRASVYEQYF TGTGCCAGCAGTGCGGACAGGGCATCTGTGTACGAGCAGTACTTC
TRBJ1-2 - - TRBV6-5 CASSHHLRYGYTF TGTGCCAGCAGCCACCATCTCCGCTATGGCTACACCTTC
TRBJ1-1 - - TRBV15 CATSRDGVGAFF TGTGCCACCAGCAGAGATGGGGTTGGAGCTTTCTTT
TRBJ2-7 - - TRBV20-1 CSASHSYEQYF TGCAGTGCTAGTCATTCCTACGAGCAGTACTTC